Reported below is one T cell receptor (beta chain). The antigen remains unidentified. MiXCR, applied by TCRdb to the 5' RACE reads, yields one record per CDR3 protein. The sample lists a few hundred thousand distinct CDR3 sequences; 20% to 25% were seen once. These data come from a study of CD8 T cells in ankylosing spondylitis. Study-wide points: Ankylosing spondylitis blood appeared to carry a characteristic TCR beta motif of several highly homologous variants. Disease-linked clones were reportedly significantly enriched in matched ankylosing spondylitis synovial fluid.

The V end was cut by 5 bases, the J end by 5 bases, with 12 bases between. Per the germline V gene, CDR1 is SGHTA and CDR2 is FQGTGA. The CDR3 sequence is 13 residues long. The sample comprised blood, either unsorted or a sorted T cell fraction (not recorded which). The clonotype comes from a male donor with ankylosing spondylitis or in good health (not recorded which). This chain joins TRBV7-3 and TRBJ2-5, with D maybe TRBD1 (5 bases). DNA for the CDR3: TGTGCCAGCAGCCTCAGGGTGGACGAGACCCAGTACTTC. This codes for CASSLRVDETQYF.